What follows are 13 T cell receptor beta chains derived from one specimen sequenced in a study of cytomegalovirus exposure and HLA in healthy donors. The PCR was carried out with 60 Vbeta primers and 13 Jbeta primers. Produced via immunoSEQ multiplex PCR; TCRdb's table is partial and in-frame only. The sample totals 130,000 to 150,000 clones. Sequenced input: PBMCs. Receptors originate from a man between 40 and 49 years old in good health and CMV-seronegative.

This chain links TRBV4-1 with TRBJ2-3; 16 positions match TRBD2. The ends lost 5 bases at V and 4 bases at J; junction bases unmatched: 9. In germline, CDR1 is MGHRA, CDR2 YSYEKL. CDR3 size: 18 residues. The DNA for the CDR3 is TGCGCCAGCAGCTACGGGACTAGCGGGGGGGCCAGGCCAGATACGCAGTATTTT. This sequence encodes CASSYGTSGGARPDTQYF.

The chain couples TRBV6-1 to TRBJ1-5, with D possibly matching TRBD1 (6 bases). This CDR3 is 14 amino acids long. V lost 8 bases and J 0 bases, leaving 11 bases between the germline ends. The germline gives CDR1 MNHNS, CDR2 SASEGT. CDR3 nucleotide sequence: TGTGCCAGCTTACAGGGTTTTAGCAATCAGCCCCAGCATTTT. It is translated as CASLQGFSNQPQHF.

The J gene is TRBJ2-3, the V gene TRBV4-3, with D possibly being TRBD2 (5 bases). V lost 1 base and J lost 0, with 8 bases in between. The length of the CDR3 is 15 residues. Germline assignment: CDR1 LGHNA and CDR2 YSLEER. CDR3 DNA sequence: TGCGCCAGCAGCCAAGGACGGGATAGCACAGATACGCAGTATTTT. Translation gives CASSQGRDSTDTQYF.

The rearrangement uses TRBV11-3 and TRBJ2-1; D perhaps matches TRBD2 (6 bases). Deletions cut 0 bases from V and 1 base from J, with 10 bases between. From germline, CDR1 is SGHNT and CDR2 YENEEA. This CDR3 has 16 amino acids. CDR3 protein: CASSLDVGGSYNEQFF. CDR3 coding DNA: TGTGCCAGCAGCTTAGATGTGGGGGGATCCTACAATGAGCAGTTCTTC. The full variable domain, its missing parts supplied by reference TRBV11-3 and TRBJ2-1, is EAGVVQSPRYKIIEKKQPVAFWCNPISGHNTLYWYLQNLGQGPELLIRYENEEAVDDSQLPKDRFSAERLKGVDSTLKIQPAELGDSAVYLCASSLDVGGSYNEQFFGPGTRLTVL.

The rearrangement links TRBV2 to TRBJ1-2; maybe TRBD1 (6 bases). The CDR3 is 13 amino acids. V was pared by 5 bases and J by 8 bases, with 15 bases between. Germline V CDR1 and CDR2: SNHLY, FYNNEI. This CDR3 reads CASSILTGLGYTF. CDR3 sequence (DNA): TGTGCCAGCAGTATACTAACAGGGTTGGGCTACACCTTC.

The chain uses TRBV7-9 and TRBJ2-7, with 9 nucleotides matching TRBD1. J was trimmed by 2 bases and V by 3 bases; bases with no gene match: 5. CDR1 is SEHNR and CDR2 is FQNEAQ in the germline V gene (reference sequence). CDR3 length: 15 residues. CDR3 amino acids: CASSLRTGETYEQYF. Here the CDR3 DNA reads TGTGCCAGCAGCTTGCGGACAGGGGAGACCTACGAGCAGTACTTC.

CDR3 in amino acids: CAISRERVIAEAFF. The CDR3 nucleotides are TGTGCCATCTCACGGGAGCGGGTTATAGCTGAAGCTTTCTTT. The chain combines TRBV10-3 with TRBJ1-1; D ambiguous. Trimming took off 8 bases at V and 6 bases at J, with 19 bases between the two ends. The CDR3 loop spans 14 amino acids. Germline lookup yields CDR1 ENHRY and CDR2 SYGVKD.

Concerning this clone itself: This sample includes further DNA sequences coding for the same CDR3. J is TRBJ1-1 and V is TRBV9; 7 nucleotides line up with TRBD1. CDR1 SGDLS and CDR2 YYNGEE come from the germline V gene. After removal of 3 bases from V and 4 bases from J, the junction contained 3 bases not matched to a gene. CDR3 size: 13 residues. As DNA, the CDR3 is TGTGCCAGCAGCGAGACAGGGCGCACTGAAGCTTTCTTT. Translating it yields CASSETGRTEAFF.

CDR3 DNA sequence: TGTGCCAGCAGTGCGGGGACAGGGGGCTTTGGCTACACCTTC. Protein product: CASSAGTGGFGYTF. The genes are TRBV27 and TRBJ1-2, with 12 bases that match TRBD1. Losses at the gene ends were 5 bases for V and 7 bases for J; bases not matched to a gene: 5. The CDR3 is made up of 14 amino acids. The germline gives CDR1 MNHEY, CDR2 SMNVEV (reference sequence).

The chain has TRBV15 and TRBJ1-4; D is ambiguous. Looked up from germline, CDR1 is LNHNV and CDR2 is YYDKDF (reference sequence). The germline V and J ends were trimmed by 0 bases and 7 bases, with 15 bases remaining between them. The CDR3 runs to 16 residues. This chain's CDR3 is CATSRDLEGGAEKLFF. DNA of the CDR3: TGTGCCACCAGCAGAGATCTTGAGGGAGGAGCTGAAAAACTGTTTTTT.

The chain uses TRBV27 and TRBJ2-2; 7 bases agree with TRBD2. This CDR3 is built from 15 residues. V lost 4 bases and J lost 4; bases outside the gene matches: 6. CDR1 and CDR2 from the germline V gene are MNHEY and SMNVEV (reference sequence). The DNA for the CDR3 is TGTGCCAGCAGTTCGGCGGGGGTTCTCACCGGGGAGCTGTTTTTT. Protein: CASSSAGVLTGELFF.

The chain uses TRBV18 and TRBJ2-3; 7 nucleotides match TRBD2. This CDR3 has 15 amino acids. V lost 0 bases to trimming and J lost 7 bases; unmatched junction nucleotides: 7. From germline, CDR1 is KGHSH and CDR2 LQKENI. The CDR3 bases are TGTGCCAGCTCACCACCAGCGGGGCGCAGGAATACGCAGTATTTT. Translation gives CASSPPAGRRNTQYF. Full variable domain (remainder filled in from reference TRBV18 and TRBJ2-3): NAGVMQNPRHLVRRRGQEARLRCSPMKGHSHVYWYRQLPEEGLKFMVYLQKENIIDESGMPKERFSAEFPKEGPSILRIQQVVRGDSAAYFCASSPPAGRRNTQYFGPGTRLTVL.

The chain's CDR3 is CASSLRTQPNTGELFF. The CDR3 DNA follows: TGCGCCAGCAGCTTGCGGACACAGCCGAACACCGGGGAGCTGTTTTTT. The chain uses TRBV5-1 and TRBJ2-2; D perhaps matches TRBD1 (5 bases). The CDR3 consists of 16 residues. Germline values: CDR1 SGHRS, CDR2 YFSETQ. Trimming removed 1 base at V and 0 bases at J, with 10 bases between.